The 16 T cell receptor beta chains in this list originate from one sample, sequenced in a study of T cells in Graves' hyperthyroidism and ophthalmopathy (dated by TCRdb to between 2018 and 2020). The library was produced with multiplex PCR. These reads were obtained on an Illumina HiSeq 2000. The TCR beta CDR3 regions were amplified from RNA transcripts. The first round of RT-PCR for the TCR CDR3 was performed with the HTBI primer set and the Qiagen OneStep RT-PCR kit. TCRdb passed the public sequencing reads through fastp at Q25 and MiXCR, retaining productive beta sequences. All rows with the same CDR3 protein become a single entry with the most common DNA and genes. This sample is represented by approximately 600,000 distinct CDR3 sequences; around 16% of them were singletons. The ten biggest clones cover less than 4.5% of the sample. Input material: blood. Receptor source: a woman in her twenties or thirties with Graves' hyperthyroidism.

This clonotype has only a few counts. This chain joins TRBV27 and TRBJ2-2, with D perhaps matching TRBD2 (6 bases). With 5 bases removed from V and 2 bases from J, the gap between germline ends came to 12 bases. The CDR3 contains 15 residues. The germline V gene encodes CDR1 MNHEY and CDR2 SMNVEV (reference sequence). The CDR3 region is CASSPLADNTGELFF. CDR3 DNA: TGTGCCAGCAGTCCTTTAGCGGACAACACCGGGGAGCTGTTTTTT.

The chain carries TRBV7-2 and TRBJ1-5; 7 positions match TRBD1. Germline lookup yields CDR1 SGHTA and CDR2 FQGNSA. V trimming: 4 bases; J trimming: 5 bases; junction bases outside the gene matches: 8. The length of the CDR3 is 15 residues. The CDR3 protein is CASSSQGGTYQPQHF. DNA for the CDR3: TGTGCCAGCAGCTCCCAAGGGGGCACCTATCAGCCCCAGCATTTT. The full variable domain, rest sourced from reference TRBV7-2 and TRBJ1-5, is GAGVSQSPSNKVTEKGKDVELRCDPISGHTALYWYRQSLGQGLEFLIYFQGNSAPDKSGLPSDRFSAERTGGSVSTLTIQRTQQEDSAVYLCASSSQGGTYQPQHFGDGTRLSIL.

In its sample, this clonotype was seen many times. This rearrangement joins TRBV28 to TRBJ1-1; no clear D. The CDR3 is 13 residues long. The V end was cut by 8 bases, the J end by 2 bases, with 12 bases between. Germline loops: CDR1 MDHEN, CDR2 SYDVKM. CDR3 DNA: TGTGCCAGCGGCATGCCGGACAACACTGAAGCTTTCTTT. It is translated as CASGMPDNTEAFF.

This clonotype was seen at least ten times. This sequence joins TRBV3-1 and TRBJ2-3, with 9 nucleotides matching TRBD2. The germline CDR1 and CDR2 sequences are LGHDT and YNNKEL (reference sequence). This CDR3 comprises 17 residues. With 1 base clipped from V and 5 bases from J, the junction kept 10 bases outside the gene matches. The CDR3 DNA reads as TGTGCCAGCAGCCAAGGACTTTTTAGCGGGAGTCGAGATACGCAGTATTTT. Amino acid sequence: CASSQGLFSGSRDTQYF.

This rearrangement joins TRBV2 to TRBJ1-6, with 11 bases that match TRBD1. The V gene end was trimmed by 3 bases and the J gene end by 6 bases; junction bases not matched to a gene: 4. CDR3 length equals 16 residues. Germline CDR1 reads SNHLY; CDR2 reads FYNNEI. The CDR3 DNA is TGTGCCAGCAGTGAGAGGACAGGGGGCCTTAATTCACCCCTCCACTTT. Protein product: CASSERTGGLNSPLHF. The variable domain in full, with the rest retrieved from reference TRBV2 and TRBJ1-6, is EPEVTQTPSHQVTQMGQEVILRCVPISNHLYFYWYRQILGQKVEFLVSFYNNEISEKSEIFDDQFSVERPDGSNFTLKIRSTKLEDSAMYFCASSERTGGLNSPLHFGNGTRLTVT.

This clonotype was seen repeatedly, ten times or more. The chain links TRBV30 to TRBJ1-5; D is unclear. Trimming removed 5 bases at V and 7 bases at J, with 15 bases between. The CDR3 runs 13 residues. Germline-derived CDR1 and CDR2 are GTSNPN and SVGIG (reference sequence). CDR3: CAWGPRTDQPQHF. The DNA of the CDR3 is TGTGCCTGGGGCCCCCGGACGGACCAGCCCCAGCATTTT.

This clonotype was picked up many times. The rearrangement links TRBV27 to TRBJ2-1; possible D gene TRBD2, 6 bases. Germline lookup yields CDR1 MNHEY and CDR2 SMNVEV (reference sequence). This CDR3 contains 15 residues. V gave up 3 bases and J gave up 4 bases, with 13 bases separating them. The CDR3 here is CASSFLDSGYNEQFF. CDR3 DNA: TGTGCCAGCAGTTTTCTGGATAGCGGTTACAATGAGCAGTTCTTC.

The chain recombines TRBV6-1 with TRBJ1-2, with 8 bases identical to TRBD1. With 6 bases clipped from V and 3 bases from J, the junction kept 6 bases outside the gene matches. The CDR3 consists of 14 residues. Per the germline V gene, CDR1 is MNHNS and CDR2 is SASEGT. Here the CDR3 reads CASSLTGAHYGYTF. Here the CDR3 DNA reads TGTGCCAGCAGCCTGACAGGGGCGCACTATGGCTACACCTTC.

The chain recombines TRBV5-1 with TRBJ2-1; D is undetermined. The germline V gene has CDR1 SGHRS and CDR2 YFSETQ. The CDR3 length is 15 residues. Trimming took off 3 bases at V and 2 bases at J, with 12 bases between the two ends. CDR3 in amino acids: CASSSGAPPYNEQFF. The CDR3, as DNA: TGCGCCAGCAGCTCCGGAGCCCCTCCCTACAATGAGCAGTTCTTC.

V and J are TRBV6-1 and TRBJ1-1; 7 bases fit TRBD1. Per the germline V gene, CDR1 is MNHNS and CDR2 is SASEGT. CDR3 length: 15 amino acids. Trimming took 10 bases from V and 5 from J; bases not matched to a gene: 16. CDR3 region: CATHRGVRGLTEAFF. CDR3 sequence (DNA): TGTGCCACCCATAGGGGGGTGAGGGGGCTTACTGAAGCTTTCTTT.

This clonotype has at least ten counts. The chain is built from TRBV19 and TRBJ2-1; TRBD2 is a possible D gene (6 bases). Trimming removed 7 bases at V and 4 bases at J, with 14 bases between. The CDR3 consists of 14 residues. CDR1 is LNHDA and CDR2 is SQIVND in the germline V gene (reference sequence). The CDR3 coding sequence is TGTGCCAGTAAACTTGCGACTAGTTACAATGAGCAGTTCTTC. It codes for CASKLATSYNEQFF.

This chain links TRBV2 with TRBJ2-3; 13 bases are a match to TRBD2. CDR3 size: 16 residues. The germline CDR1 and CDR2 sequences are SNHLY and FYNNEI. The V gene end was trimmed by 5 bases and the J gene end by 3 bases; junction bases not matched to a gene: 5. CDR3 in DNA: TGTGCCAGCAGTTCACGGACTAGCGGGGGAACAGATACGCAGTATTTT. Translation: CASSSRTSGGTDTQYF.

The table lists this clonotype with many counts. The chain has TRBV18 and TRBJ1-5; D gene uncertain. V gave up 3 bases and J gave up 6 bases, with 12 bases separating them. This CDR3 is 14 amino acids long. CDR1 and CDR2 (germline): KGHSH, LQKENI. CDR3 sequence (DNA): TGTGCCAGCTCACCGGAAAAGCTGGGTCAGCCCCAGCATTTT. Encoded protein: CASSPEKLGQPQHF.

This chain joins TRBV20-1 and TRBJ1-2, with a weak D call TRBD1 (6 bases). CDR3 length: 17 amino acids. Germline V gene data show CDR1 as DFQATT and CDR2 as SNEGSKA (reference sequence). The V gene lost 2 bases and the J gene lost 1 base, with 20 bases spanning the gap. This CDR3 reads CSARSVADSRLNYGYTF. For the CDR3, the DNA is TGCAGTGCTAGATCGGTCGCGGACAGCCGCCTTAACTATGGCTACACCTTC.

The chain carries TRBV12-3 or TRBV12-4 and TRBJ2-5; tentatively, D is TRBD2 (6 bases). This CDR3 region has 14 residues. Trimming left V 6 bases short and J 2 bases short, with 13 bases between. In DNA, the CDR3 is TGTGCCAGCAGCCCGGGACTGGAACAAGAGACCCAGTACTTC. Translation: CASSPGLEQETQYF.

CDR3 loop: CASSLAAVETQYF. The CDR3 DNA follows: TGTGCCAGCAGCTTGGCCGCCGTGGAGACCCAGTACTTC. V usage is TRBV5-5 and J usage is TRBJ2-5, with unresolved D. The V end was cut by 0 bases, the J end by 5 bases, with 8 bases between. Germline V gene sequence: CDR1 SGHKS, CDR2 YYEKEE (reference sequence). The CDR3 consists of 13 residues. Variable domain in full (rest from reference TRBV5-5 and TRBJ2-5): DAGVTQSPTHLIKTRGQQVTLRCSPISGHKSVSWYQQVLGQGPQFIFQYYEKEERGRGNFPDRFSARQFPNYSSELNVNALLLGDSALYLCASSLAAVETQYFGPGTRLLVL.